The TCR beta chain under discussion was sequenced for a study of PD-1 blockade in classical Hodgkin lymphoma. This sample's time point: cycle 4 day 1 (C4D1), after five to seven weeks of nivolumab. Every patient experienced relapse after autologous stem cell transplantation, and brentuximab vedotin exposure varied. By magnetic negative selection, CD4+ T cells were purified from thawed PBMCs. With 3 bases clipped from V and 6 bases from J, the junction kept 5 bases outside the gene matches. This CDR3 is built from 14 residues. Germline V gene lookup returns CDR1 MDHEN and CDR2 SYDVKM. Method: immunoSEQ multiplex PCR; TCRdb's copy keeps in-frame clones and lacks some. The data show some 19,000 clones, about three quarters seen once.

This chain joins TRBV28 and TRBJ1-2, with 9 bases that match TRBD1. The sequencing used CD4+ T cells from blood, collected before the fourth cycle of nivolumab. This TCR came from a human donor with classical Hodgkin lymphoma. CDR3 in DNA: TGTGCCAGCAGTTTGACAGGGGGGCGGCATGGCTACACCTTC. Its translation is CASSLTGGRHGYTF.